The entry below describes one T cell receptor (beta chain). Its antigen remains undetermined. Per-nucleotide qualities are absent, and no much larger clonotype sits a single base away. The immunoSEQ Assay, which uses bias-controlled multiplex PCR amplification of genomic DNA, was used to profile TCRbeta CDR3 regions. Regarding the original processing steps: To quantify the absolute abundance of each unique TCRbeta CDR3 region, the sequences were collapsed and filtered. Differential abundance was assessed using a binomial (Fisher-equivalent) model and a beta-binomial model in which time-dependent variance fitted from healthy donors was added. Clones with fewer than 5 combined templates were removed, and differential abundance was called for clones with a Benjamini-Hochberg FDR below 0.01. The form v = (b*log(k)+a)^2 was used to model beta-binomial variance as a function of total template count across the two samples. Drawn from immuneACCESS, this table holds only the in-frame rearrangements with V and J called that TCRdb kept. Clones are partly lost; checked studies trace under half to an unresolved V gene and leave the rest unexplained. D and trimming were read from the DNA, whereas the V and J calls and clone size are those reported in that table. Present in this sample are about 52,000 clones, 82% of which were seen just once. Roughly 15% of the sample belongs to the ten largest clones.

The sample belongs to a study of identifying expanded T cells in peripheral blood (dated by TCRdb to the late 2010s). In terms of the full investigation: Four technical replicates, made by sequencing separate aliquots from the same pool of genomic DNA, were compared pairwise. General conclusions and limits of the study: The beta-binomial model significantly reduced the number of clones called differentially abundant and the false-positive rate across all healthy-donor time intervals. It was expected by the authors that biological variance in healthy repertoires might increase further over much longer intervals, such as months to years. Between technical replicates the binomial model flagged roughly 1.1 differentially abundant clones, whereas over about 2 weeks the binomial model flagged about 15 and over four weeks 19 to 20. For all healthy donors, the variance in clone template counts between approximately two-week samples rose significantly as total template count increased.

CDR1 MNHEY and CDR2 SVGAGI are derived from the germline V gene. The CDR3 starts with the cysteine, ends with the phenylalanine, and has 13 residues. CDR3 DNA is the only sequence kept; it has 39 bases, read in frame from the first base. V sheds 6 bases and J sheds 4 bases, leaving 10 bases between their ends. During the collection period, no immune events, such as infections, were documented for the healthy donors. Healthy-donor blood repertoires served as a training cohort to calibrate time-dependent variance in a beta-binomial model of T-cell clone differential abundance. The training cohort was composed of 10 or so healthy donors, 3 female and 7 male. On average the donors were approximately 42 years old, and their ages spanned roughly 25 to 70 years. Whole blood from each healthy donor was obtained from a commercial supplier and was collected at three time points around 2 weeks apart. For immunosequencing, genomic DNA was extracted from unsorted whole blood.

This TCR was recovered from a person between 18 and 75 years old in good health. Material for sequencing was blood. This receptor chain uses TRBV6-5 and TRBJ1-5; the D gene cannot be named for sure. For the CDR3, the sequence is CASRQRINQPQHF. The nucleotide sequence reads TGTGCCAGCAGGCAGAGAATTAATCAGCCCCAGCATTTT.